What follows describes a single TCR beta chain. This clone qualifies as medium-sized (0.01 to 0.1%). The specificity of this receptor is unknown. No much larger clone is present one base from it, and per-base qualities are unavailable. This sample stems from a study of CD8+ T cells in alopecia areata (dated by TCRdb to 2016 to 2018). Regarding the research as a whole: In both human patients and the C3H/HeJ mouse model, the study applied high-throughput TCRbeta sequencing to look at T cell clonal expansion in alopecia areata. On the human side, TCRbeta sequencing was run on scalp tissue and on sorted CD4+ and CD8+ peripheral blood T cells from healthy controls and from alopecia areata patients with either patchy or totalis/universalis disease. The RNA source kit depended on sample type: the PAXgene miRNA kit for fixed scalp, the miRNeasy kit for PBMCs, and the RNeasy kit for mouse skin. Clonality in the scalp was compared among normal scalp (n=4), patchy alopecia areata scalp (n=8), and alopecia totalis/universalis scalp (n=8). TCRbeta CDR3 regions were amplified by immunoSEQ multiplex PCR using 35 Vbeta forward and 13 Jbeta reverse primers. General study outcomes and caveats: Unlike mouse skin, which is dominated by gammadelta T cells, normal human skin has resident alphabeta T cells that are also sequenced, and this complicates analysis of the scalp TCR repertoire. Shared TCR sequences between patients were less evident than in mice, which may be partly attributable to HLA diversity in the patient population. Compared with normal scalp, lesional scalp, particularly in alopecia totalis/universalis, had higher clonality and more expanded CD8+ clones, which suggests antigenic drive.

PBMCs were isolated by density centrifugation and stained for CD3, CD4 and CD8, after which CD4+ and CD8+ T cells were sorted on a FACSAria. Unaffected controls provided scalp biopsies and blood samples. V sheds 0 bases and J sheds 10 bases, leaving 19 bases between their ends. From the germline V gene, CDR1 is SGHDN and CDR2 is FVKESK. The CDR3 covers 16 residues, taking in both the cysteine and the phenylalanine. Only the CDR3 part of the read is kept: 48 bases, read in frame from the first base. Libraries were made using the immunoSEQ multiplex PCR assay. RNA was extracted from all samples and reverse transcribed into cDNA, which served as template for TCR sequencing. First-strand cDNA was synthesized using SuperScript III with a 2:1 mix of oligo-dT and random hexamers. A synthetic immune receptor repertoire was used to assess amplification bias, and residual bias was removed computationally. The published analysis was carried out like this. Raw reads were preprocessed to remove errors, and CDR3 was defined according to IMGT conventions as the region from the conserved cysteine to phenylalanine. To get clonality, Shannon entropy was normalized by log2 of the number of productive unique TCRs and the result was subtracted from 1. CD4 or CD8 identity of scalp clones was inferred by cross-referencing scalp TCRbeta sequences with sorted blood CD4 and CD8 repertoires. Entries here come from immuneACCESS through TCRdb and include only in-frame sequences with V and J called. Some clones fail to appear in such tables; in the studies checked, an unresolved V gene covers under half of the shortfall, and the cause of the remainder is unknown. Clone size and the V and J calls come from that table; the DNA yielded D and trimming. Recorded for this sample are some 110,000 clones; roughly 66% of them occurred a single time. 2.8% of the sample is taken by the ten largest.

The chain couples TRBV14 to TRBJ2-1, with a tentative D call of TRBD1 or TRBD2, each matching 6 bases. The clonotype comes from a human donor in good health. The sample was CD4+ T cells sorted from blood. Here is the DNA: TGTGCCAGCAGCCAAGACCAACTAGCCGGAGGGGGGGAGCAGTTCTTC. The encoded protein is CASSQDQLAGGGEQFF.